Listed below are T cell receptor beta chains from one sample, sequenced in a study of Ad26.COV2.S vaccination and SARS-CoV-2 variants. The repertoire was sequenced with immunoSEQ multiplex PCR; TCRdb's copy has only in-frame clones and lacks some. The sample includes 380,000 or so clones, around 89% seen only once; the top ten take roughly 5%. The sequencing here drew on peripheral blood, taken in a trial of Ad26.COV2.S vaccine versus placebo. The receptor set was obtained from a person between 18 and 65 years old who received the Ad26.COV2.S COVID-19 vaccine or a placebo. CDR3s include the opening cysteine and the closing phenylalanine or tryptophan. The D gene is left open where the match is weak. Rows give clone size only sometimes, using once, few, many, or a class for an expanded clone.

CDR3: CASSQVQGAGAGANVLTF; DNA: TGTGCCAGCAGCCAAGTACAGGGGGCAGGGGCTGGGGCCAACGTCCTGACTTTC; D: TRBD1; size: NA; V: TRBV3-1/TRBV3-2; J: TRBJ2-6
CDR3: CASSQSKGSSYNSPLHF; DNA: TGCGCCAGCAGTCAATCGAAGGGGAGCTCCTATAATTCACCCCTCCACTTT; D: NA; size: NA; V: TRBV23-1; J: TRBJ1-6
CDR3: CASSFEGAGFYNEQFF; DNA: TGTGCCAGCAGCTTTGAGGGGGCCGGGTTCTACAATGAGCAGTTCTTC; D: TRBD1; size: once; V: TRBV7-9; J: TRBJ2-1
CDR3: CASSWGQPIETQYF; DNA: TGTGCCAGCAGCTGGGGACAGCCAATTGAGACCCAGTACTTC; D: TRBD1; size: NA; V: TRBV11-2; J: TRBJ2-5
CDR3: CASSVPADTQYF; DNA: TGTGCCAGCAGCGTCCCAGCAGATACGCAGTATTTT; D: NA; size: NA; V: TRBV9; J: TRBJ2-3
CDR3: CASSQGEPGLAWRETQYF; DNA: TGCGCCAGCAGCCAAGGGGAACCGGGACTAGCGTGGAGAGAGACCCAGTACTTC; D: TRBD2; size: NA; V: TRBV4-1; J: TRBJ2-5
CDR3: CASSLAWTSGRTGELFF; DNA: TGCGCCAGCAGCTTGGCCTGGACTAGCGGGCGTACCGGGGAGCTGTTTTTT; D: TRBD2; size: NA; V: TRBV5-1; J: TRBJ2-2
CDR3: CASSLGTEDEKLFF; DNA: TGTGCCAGCAGCCTCGGGACAGAGGATGAAAAACTGTTTTTT; D: TRBD1; size: NA; V: TRBV9; J: TRBJ1-4
CDR3: CATSYPGPGGTDTQYF; DNA: TGTGCCACCAGTTATCCCGGGCCAGGGGGTACAGATACGCAGTATTTT; D: TRBD1; size: NA; V: TRBV24-1; J: TRBJ2-3
CDR3: CSVGENSNQPQHF; DNA: TGCAGCGTTGGGGAAAATAGCAATCAGCCCCAGCATTTT; D: NA; size: NA; V: TRBV29-1; J: TRBJ1-5
CDR3: CASSILAGGRGELFF; DNA: TGTGCCAGTAGTATACTAGCGGGAGGTCGAGGGGAGCTGTTTTTT; D: TRBD2; size: NA; V: TRBV19; J: TRBJ2-2
CDR3: CASRKDKANYGYTF; DNA: TGTGCCAGCAGGAAGGACAAAGCAAACTATGGCTACACCTTC; D: NA; size: NA; V: TRBV7-9; J: TRBJ1-2
CDR3: CASSMSETQYF; DNA: TGTGCCAGTAGTATGTCAGAGACCCAGTACTTC; D: NA; size: NA; V: TRBV19; J: TRBJ2-5
CDR3: CASSDSGTTNEQFF; DNA: TGTGCCAGCAGTGACAGCGGAACGACAAATGAGCAGTTCTTC; D: NA; size: NA; V: TRBV2; J: TRBJ2-1
CDR3: CATSRDSGPTEKLFF; DNA: TGTGCCACCAGCAGAGATTCAGGGCCGACTGAAAAACTGTTTTTT; D: NA; size: NA; V: TRBV15; J: TRBJ1-4
CDR3: CASSSAGTGVWGEQFF; DNA: TGTGCCAGCAGCTCGGCCGGGACAGGGGTTTGGGGTGAGCAGTTCTTC; D: TRBD1; size: NA; V: TRBV7-6; J: TRBJ2-1
CDR3: CASSLRQGAYEQYF; DNA: TGTGCCAGCAGCCTGAGACAGGGGGCTTACGAGCAGTACTTC; D: TRBD1; size: once; V: TRBV3-1/TRBV3-2; J: TRBJ2-7
CDR3: CSVGTGVVDEQFF; DNA: TGCAGCGTAGGGACAGGGGTAGTCGATGAGCAGTTCTTC; D: TRBD1; size: NA; V: TRBV29-1; J: TRBJ2-1
CDR3: CATQEPGETQYF; DNA: TGTGCCACTCAGGAGCCTGGAGAGACCCAGTACTTC; D: NA; size: NA; V: TRBV24-1; J: TRBJ2-5
CDR3: CASSLVGTGFSGNTIYF; DNA: TGCGCCAGCAGCTTGGTTGGGACAGGCTTCTCTGGAAACACCATATATTTT; D: TRBD1; size: NA; V: TRBV5-1; J: TRBJ1-3
CDR3: CASSTPSGTSEQYF; DNA: TGTGCCAGTAGTACGCCCTCCGGGACATCCGAGCAGTACTTC; D: NA; size: NA; V: TRBV19; J: TRBJ2-7
CDR3: CASSGGTANYGYTF; DNA: TGCGCCAGCAGCGGGGGGACAGCTAACTATGGCTACACCTTC; D: TRBD1; size: NA; V: TRBV5-1; J: TRBJ1-2
CDR3: CASSWGSSYNEQFF; DNA: TGTGCCAGCAGTTGGGGGAGTTCCTACAATGAGCAGTTCTTC; D: NA; size: NA; V: TRBV27; J: TRBJ2-1
CDR3: CASSLDRRTEAFF; DNA: TGTGCCAGCAGCTTAGACAGGCGCACTGAAGCTTTCTTT; D: NA; size: once; V: TRBV7-2; J: TRBJ1-1
CDR3: CAIRTELSSYEQYF; DNA: TGTGCCATCAGGACTGAGTTAAGCTCCTACGAGCAGTACTTC; D: NA; size: NA; V: TRBV10-3; J: TRBJ2-7
CDR3: CASSVSGTHSGNTIYF; DNA: TGCGCCAGCAGTGTATCGGGGACTCACTCTGGAAACACCATATATTTT; D: NA; size: NA; V: TRBV5-1; J: TRBJ1-3
CDR3: CASGLVPRVTDTQYF; DNA: TGTGCTAGTGGTTTGGTTCCCAGGGTAACAGATACGCAGTATTTT; D: NA; size: once; V: TRBV12-5; J: TRBJ2-3
CDR3: CASSSGGYSNQPQHF; DNA: TGTGCCAGCTCCTCAGGGGGGTATAGCAATCAGCCCCAGCATTTT; D: TRBD1; size: NA; V: TRBV18; J: TRBJ1-5
CDR3: CASSVEGQGDSPLHF; DNA: TGTGCCAGCAGCGTAGAGGGACAGGGCGATTCACCCCTCCACTTT; D: TRBD1; size: NA; V: TRBV9; J: TRBJ1-6
CDR3: CASRDHPNTEAFF; DNA: TGTGCCAGCAGAGACCACCCGAACACTGAAGCTTTCTTT; D: NA; size: NA; V: TRBV28; J: TRBJ1-1
CDR3: CASSQGGTNTGELFF; DNA: TGTGCCAGCAGCCAAGGGGGCACGAACACCGGGGAGCTGTTTTTT; D: NA; size: NA; V: TRBV3-1/TRBV3-2; J: TRBJ2-2
CDR3: CASSPGALSYNEQFF; DNA: TGTGCCAGCAGCCCAGGTGCGCTCTCCTACAATGAGCAGTTCTTC; D: NA; size: NA; V: TRBV9; J: TRBJ2-1
CDR3: CASSLGQGETQYF; DNA: TGTGCCAGCTCACTAGGACAGGGAGAGACCCAGTACTTC; D: TRBD1; size: NA; V: TRBV18; J: TRBJ2-5
CDR3: CASSYSAGAETQYF; DNA: TGTGCCAGCAGTTACTCGGCAGGGGCGGAGACCCAGTACTTC; D: NA; size: NA; V: TRBV6-6; J: TRBJ2-5
CDR3: CASSSEVSSYSYNEQFF; DNA: TGTGCCAGCAGCAGCGAGGTTTCGTCCTACTCCTACAATGAGCAGTTCTTC; D: NA; size: NA; V: TRBV11-2; J: TRBJ2-1
CDR3: CASSVALNSPLHF; DNA: TGTGCCAGCAGCGTAGCGCTTAATTCACCCCTCCACTTT; D: NA; size: NA; V: TRBV9; J: TRBJ1-6
CDR3: CAWSRSDQRGYTF; DNA: TGTGCCTGGAGTCGCTCGGACCAGCGGGGCTACACCTTC; D: NA; size: once; V: TRBV30; J: TRBJ1-2
CDR3: CASSPGTPQGNEQFF; DNA: TGCGCCAGCAGCCCCGGGACACCCCAAGGCAATGAGCAGTTCTTC; D: NA; size: NA; V: TRBV5-1; J: TRBJ2-1
CDR3: CASMRGGGPYEQYF; DNA: TGTGCCAGTATGCGAGGCGGTGGACCCTACGAGCAGTACTTC; D: NA; size: NA; V: TRBV19; J: TRBJ2-7
CDR3: CASSPMQRDRVASFF; DNA: TGTGCCAGCTCACCAATGCAGCGGGACAGGGTAGCTTCTTTCTTT; D: TRBD1; size: NA; V: TRBV18; J: TRBJ1-1
CDR3: CASSITGQGSSTGELFF; DNA: TGTGCCAGTAGTATAACCGGACAGGGTTCGAGCACCGGGGAGCTGTTTTTT; D: TRBD1; size: NA; V: TRBV19; J: TRBJ2-2
CDR3: CASSPPNTGFNYGYTF; DNA: TGTGCCAGCAGCCCCCCTAACACGGGCTTTAACTATGGCTACACCTTC; D: NA; size: NA; V: TRBV7-8; J: TRBJ1-2
CDR3: CSVEVGTGGITGELFF; DNA: TGCAGCGTTGAAGTGGGGACAGGGGGGATCACCGGGGAGCTGTTTTTT; D: TRBD1; size: NA; V: TRBV29-1; J: TRBJ2-2
CDR3: CASSNEVTIPSSEQYF; DNA: TGTGCCAGCAGTAACGAGGTCACCATTCCCTCTAGCGAGCAGTACTTC; D: NA; size: NA; V: TRBV27; J: TRBJ2-7
CDR3: CASSLDSYEQYF; DNA: TGTGCCAGCAGCTTAGACTCCTACGAGCAGTACTTC; D: NA; size: once; V: TRBV11-2; J: TRBJ2-7
CDR3: CASKAWGGSYNEQFF; DNA: TGTGCCAGCAAAGCTTGGGGGGGCTCCTACAATGAGCAGTTCTTC; D: TRBD2; size: NA; V: TRBV19; J: TRBJ2-1
CDR3: CASSLWGSRTEAFF; DNA: TGTGCCAGCAGCTTATGGGGGAGTAGGACTGAAGCTTTCTTT; D: NA; size: NA; V: TRBV7-3; J: TRBJ1-1
CDR3: CATQGNRGYTF; DNA: TGTGCCACACAGGGGAATCGAGGCTACACCTTC; D: TRBD1; size: NA; V: TRBV2; J: TRBJ1-2
CDR3: CASAPGLTQYF; DNA: TGTGCCAGCGCCCCGGGACTAACGCAGTATTTT; D: TRBD2; size: NA; V: TRBV2; J: TRBJ2-3
CDR3: CSASGGGTDTQYF; DNA: TGCAGTGCTAGTGGGGGGGGGACAGATACGCAGTATTTT; D: TRBD2; size: NA; V: TRBV20-1; J: TRBJ2-3
CDR3: CATSRDRLALSYEQYF; DNA: TGTGCCACCAGCAGAGATAGACTAGCGCTCTCCTACGAGCAGTACTTC; D: TRBD2; size: NA; V: TRBV15; J: TRBJ2-7
CDR3: CASSADGLSYNEQFF; DNA: TGTGCCAGCAGCGCGGACGGCCTGTCCTACAATGAGCAGTTCTTC; D: NA; size: NA; V: TRBV11-3; J: TRBJ2-1